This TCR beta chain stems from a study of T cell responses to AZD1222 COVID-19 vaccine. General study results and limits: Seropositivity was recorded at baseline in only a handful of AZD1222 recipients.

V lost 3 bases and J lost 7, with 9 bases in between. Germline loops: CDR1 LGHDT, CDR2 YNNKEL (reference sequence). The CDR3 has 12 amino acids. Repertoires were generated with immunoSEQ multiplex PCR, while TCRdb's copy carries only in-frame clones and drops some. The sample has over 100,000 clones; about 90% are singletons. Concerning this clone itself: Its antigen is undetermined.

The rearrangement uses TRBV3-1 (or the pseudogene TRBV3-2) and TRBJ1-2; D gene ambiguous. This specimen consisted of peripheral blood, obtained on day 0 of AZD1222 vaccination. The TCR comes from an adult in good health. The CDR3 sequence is CASSQAEGGYTF. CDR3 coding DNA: TGTGCCAGCAGCCAGGCGGAGGGTGGCTACACCTTC.